One T cell receptor beta chain is described in this entry. Its antigen is not identified. V was shortened by 5 bases and J by 10 bases, with 9 bases between the two germline ends. CDR3 length: 11 amino acids. This specimen comes from a study of T cell responses to AZD1222 COVID-19 vaccine. Study observations and caveats: Spike-specific TCR breadth and depth grew following two AZD1222 doses.

Assay: immunoSEQ multiplex PCR; the TCRdb copy retains only in-frame clones and omits some. Of about 130,000 clones listed, more than 75% are singletons. The specimen was peripheral blood, collected 28 days after the second AZD1222 dose. The genes are TRBV12-3 or TRBV12-4 and TRBJ2-1; perhaps D is TRBD1 or TRBD2 (6 bases each). The receptor's source is an adult who received the AZD1222 COVID-19 vaccine. CDR3 amino acids: CASSGGREQFF. The CDR3 DNA sequence: TGTGCCAGCAGTGGGGGGCGGGAGCAGTTCTTC.